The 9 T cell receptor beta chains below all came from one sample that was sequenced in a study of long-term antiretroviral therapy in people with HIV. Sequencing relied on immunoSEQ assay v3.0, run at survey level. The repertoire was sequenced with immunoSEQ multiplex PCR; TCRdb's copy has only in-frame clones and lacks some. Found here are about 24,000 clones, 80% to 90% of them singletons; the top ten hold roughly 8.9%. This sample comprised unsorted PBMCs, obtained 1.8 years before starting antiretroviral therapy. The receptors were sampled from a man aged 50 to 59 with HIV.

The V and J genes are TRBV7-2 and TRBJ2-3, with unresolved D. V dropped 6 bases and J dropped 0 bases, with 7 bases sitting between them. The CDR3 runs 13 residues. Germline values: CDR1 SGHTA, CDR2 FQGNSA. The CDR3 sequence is CASRGPSTDTQYF. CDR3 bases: TGTGCCAGCAGGGGTCCCAGCACAGATACGCAGTATTTT.

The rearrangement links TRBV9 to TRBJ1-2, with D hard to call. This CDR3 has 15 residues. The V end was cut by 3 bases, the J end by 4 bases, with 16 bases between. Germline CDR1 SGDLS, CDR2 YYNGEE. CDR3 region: CASSETVSFGYGYTF. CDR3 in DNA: TGTGCCAGCAGCGAGACCGTTTCCTTCGGCTATGGCTACACCTTC.

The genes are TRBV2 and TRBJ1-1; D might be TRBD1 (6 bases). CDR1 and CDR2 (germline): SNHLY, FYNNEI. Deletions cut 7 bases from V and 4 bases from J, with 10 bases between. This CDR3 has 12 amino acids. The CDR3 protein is CASMVGGTEAFF. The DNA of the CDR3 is TGTGCCAGCATGGTAGGGGGCACTGAAGCTTTCTTT.

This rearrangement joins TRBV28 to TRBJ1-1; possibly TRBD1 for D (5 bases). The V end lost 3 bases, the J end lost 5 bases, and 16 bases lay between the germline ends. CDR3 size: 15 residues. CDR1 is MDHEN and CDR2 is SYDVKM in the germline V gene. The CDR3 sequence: CASSLLRWGGTEAFF. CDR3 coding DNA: TGTGCCAGCAGTTTGCTTAGATGGGGGGGAACTGAAGCTTTCTTT.

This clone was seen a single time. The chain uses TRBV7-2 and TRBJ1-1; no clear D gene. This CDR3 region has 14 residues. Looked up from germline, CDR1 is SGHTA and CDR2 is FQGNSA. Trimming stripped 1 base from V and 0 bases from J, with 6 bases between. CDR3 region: CASSLVAVNTEAFF. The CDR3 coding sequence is TGTGCCAGCAGCTTAGTTGCAGTGAACACTGAAGCTTTCTTT.

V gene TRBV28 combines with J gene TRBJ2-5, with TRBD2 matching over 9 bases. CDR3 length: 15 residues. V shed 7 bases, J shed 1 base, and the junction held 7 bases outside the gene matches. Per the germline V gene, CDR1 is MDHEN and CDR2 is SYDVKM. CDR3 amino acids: CASTPRGLAQETQYF. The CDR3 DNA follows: TGTGCCAGCACCCCCCGGGGACTAGCCCAAGAGACCCAGTACTTC.

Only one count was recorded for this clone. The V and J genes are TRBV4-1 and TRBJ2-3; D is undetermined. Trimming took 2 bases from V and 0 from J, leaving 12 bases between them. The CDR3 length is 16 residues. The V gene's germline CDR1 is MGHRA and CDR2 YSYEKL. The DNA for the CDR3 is TGCGCCAGCAGCCAAAGCCGCGGCACTAGCACAGATACGCAGTATTTT. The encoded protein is CASSQSRGTSTDTQYF.

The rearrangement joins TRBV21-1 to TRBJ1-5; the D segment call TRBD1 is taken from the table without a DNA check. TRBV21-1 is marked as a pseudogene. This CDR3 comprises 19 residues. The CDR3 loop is CASSREAQGGGVGNQPQHF. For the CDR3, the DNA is TGTGCCAGCAGCCGGGAGGCACAGGGGGGTGGGGTAGGCAATCAGCCCCAGCATTTT.

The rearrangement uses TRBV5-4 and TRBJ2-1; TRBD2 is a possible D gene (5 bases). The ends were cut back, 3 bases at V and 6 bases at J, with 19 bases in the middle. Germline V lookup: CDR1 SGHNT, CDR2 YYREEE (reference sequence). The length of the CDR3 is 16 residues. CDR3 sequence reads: CASSSLAEALSNEQFF. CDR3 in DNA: TGTGCCAGCAGCTCGCTCGCGGAGGCCTTGAGCAATGAGCAGTTCTTC.